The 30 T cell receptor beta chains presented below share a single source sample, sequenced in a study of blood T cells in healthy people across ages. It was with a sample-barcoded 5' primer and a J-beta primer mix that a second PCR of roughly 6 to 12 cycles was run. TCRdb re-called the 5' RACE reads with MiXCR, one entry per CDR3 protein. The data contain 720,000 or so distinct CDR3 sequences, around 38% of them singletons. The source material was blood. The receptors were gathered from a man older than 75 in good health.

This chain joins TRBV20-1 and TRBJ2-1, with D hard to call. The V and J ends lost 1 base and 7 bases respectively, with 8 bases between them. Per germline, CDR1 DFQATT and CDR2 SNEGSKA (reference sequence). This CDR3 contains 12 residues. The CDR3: CSARVWQNEQFF. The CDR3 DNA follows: TGCAGTGCTAGAGTCTGGCAAAATGAGCAGTTCTTC.

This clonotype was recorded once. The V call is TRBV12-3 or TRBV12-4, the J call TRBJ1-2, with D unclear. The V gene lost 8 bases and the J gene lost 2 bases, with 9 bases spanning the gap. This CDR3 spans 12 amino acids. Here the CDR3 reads CASQSGNYGYTF. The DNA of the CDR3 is TGTGCCAGCCAATCGGGAAACTATGGCTACACCTTC.

The CDR3 loop is CASSASSRANVLTF. The CDR3, as DNA: TGTGCCAGCAGCGCCAGCAGTAGGGCCAACGTCCTGACTTTC. The chain is built from TRBV11-2 and TRBJ2-6; D remains ambiguous. CDR3 length: 14 residues. Trimming took off 5 bases at V and 5 bases at J, with 10 bases between the two ends. Germline CDR1 reads SGHAT; CDR2 reads FQNNGV.

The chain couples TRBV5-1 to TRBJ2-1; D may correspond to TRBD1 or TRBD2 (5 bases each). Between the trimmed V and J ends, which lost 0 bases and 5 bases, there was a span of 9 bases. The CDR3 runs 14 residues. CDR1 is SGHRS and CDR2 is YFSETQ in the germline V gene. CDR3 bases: TGCGCCAGCAGCTTGGGGGGGTTCGACAATGAGCAGTTCTTC. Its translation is CASSLGGFDNEQFF.

The CDR3: CATSRGGPTHGYTF. In DNA, the CDR3 is TGTGCCACCAGCAGAGGAGGGCCTACGCATGGCTACACCTTC. The rearrangement uses TRBV15 and TRBJ1-2; D ambiguous. The CDR3 loop spans 14 amino acids. Germline values: CDR1 LNHNV, CDR2 YYDKDF (reference sequence). The ends were cut back, 1 base at V and 6 bases at J, with 12 bases in the middle. Drawing the rest from reference TRBV15 and TRBJ1-2, the complete variable domain is DAMVIQNPRYQVTQFGKPVTLSCSQTLNHNVMYWYQQKSSQAPKLLFHYYDKDFNNEADTPDNFQSRRPNTSFCFLDIRSPGLGDTAMYLCATSRGGPTHGYTFGSGTRLTVV.

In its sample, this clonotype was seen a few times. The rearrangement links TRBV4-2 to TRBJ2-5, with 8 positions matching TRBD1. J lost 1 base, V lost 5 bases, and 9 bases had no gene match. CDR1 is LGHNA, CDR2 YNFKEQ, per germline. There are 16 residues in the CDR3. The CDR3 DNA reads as TGTGCCAGCAGCGTCGGGACAGGTAATCCCCAAGAGACCCAGTACTTC. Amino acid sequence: CASSVGTGNPQETQYF.

CDR3 protein: CASSFRDRFF. CDR3 nucleotide sequence: TGTGCCAGCAGCTTCCGGGACAGGTTCTTC. V is TRBV14 and J is TRBJ2-1, with 7 bases lining up with TRBD1. The CDR3 sequence is 10 residues long. Trimming took 5 bases from V and 15 from J; bases not matched to a gene: 4. The V gene's germline CDR1 is SGHDN and CDR2 FVKESK.

This CDR3 is CAVSGRGYTGELFF. DNA of the CDR3: TGTGCCGTTAGCGGGAGGGGGTACACCGGGGAGCTGTTTTTT. The genes are TRBV6-5 and TRBJ2-2; 11 nucleotides agree with TRBD2. There are 14 residues in the CDR3. V lost 11 bases to trimming and J lost 3 bases; unmatched junction nucleotides: 5. Germline values: CDR1 MNHEY, CDR2 SVGAGI.

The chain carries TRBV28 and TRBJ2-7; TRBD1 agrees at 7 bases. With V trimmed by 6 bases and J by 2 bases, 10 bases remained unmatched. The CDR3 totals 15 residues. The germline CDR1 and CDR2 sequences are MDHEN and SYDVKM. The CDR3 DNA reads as TGTGCCAGCAGCCGGGGACAGCTGGCCCCCTACGAGCAGTACTTC. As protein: CASSRGQLAPYEQYF.

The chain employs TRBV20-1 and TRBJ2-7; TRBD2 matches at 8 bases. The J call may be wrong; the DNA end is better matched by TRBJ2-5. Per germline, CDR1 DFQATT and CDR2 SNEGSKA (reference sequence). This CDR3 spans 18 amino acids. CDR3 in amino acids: CSAPVLWASGWDGETQYF. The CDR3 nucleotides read TGCAGTGCTCCAGTTTTGTGGGCTAGCGGGTGGGATGGGGAGACCCAGTACTTC.

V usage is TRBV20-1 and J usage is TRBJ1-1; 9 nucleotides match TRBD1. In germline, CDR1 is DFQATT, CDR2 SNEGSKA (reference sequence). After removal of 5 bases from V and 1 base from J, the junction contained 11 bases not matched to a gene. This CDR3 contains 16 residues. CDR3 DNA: TGCAGTGCTTCGAGACAGGGGGGATTTACGAACACTGAAGCTTTCTTT. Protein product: CSASRQGGFTNTEAFF.

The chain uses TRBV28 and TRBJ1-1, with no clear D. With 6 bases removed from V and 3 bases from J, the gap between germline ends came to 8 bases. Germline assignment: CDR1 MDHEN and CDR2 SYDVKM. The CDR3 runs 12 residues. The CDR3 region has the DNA TGTGCCAGCAGGGAGCGAGACACTGAAGCTTTCTTT. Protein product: CASRERDTEAFF.

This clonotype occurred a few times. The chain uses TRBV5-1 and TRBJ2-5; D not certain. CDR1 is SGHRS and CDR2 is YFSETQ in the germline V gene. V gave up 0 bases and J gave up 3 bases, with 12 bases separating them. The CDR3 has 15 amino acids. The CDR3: CASSLVTGPEETQYF. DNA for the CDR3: TGCGCCAGCAGCTTGGTTACGGGTCCGGAAGAGACCCAGTACTTC.

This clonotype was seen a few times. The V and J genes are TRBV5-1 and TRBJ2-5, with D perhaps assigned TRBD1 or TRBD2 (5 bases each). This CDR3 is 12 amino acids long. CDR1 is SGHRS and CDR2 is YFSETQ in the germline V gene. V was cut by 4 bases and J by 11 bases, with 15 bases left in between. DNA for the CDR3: TGCGCCAGCAGCAAAGAGGGGTATGAGCAGTACTTC. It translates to CASSKEGYEQYF.

CDR3 residues: CASSQELLSSGANVLTF. The CDR3 DNA follows: TGTGCCAGCAGCCAAGAACTCCTGAGCTCTGGGGCCAACGTCCTGACTTTC. The genes are TRBV14 and TRBJ2-6; D remains ambiguous. The germline CDR1 and CDR2 sequences are SGHDN and FVKESK. The V end was cut by 0 bases, the J end by 0 bases, with 9 bases between. The CDR3 spans 17 residues.

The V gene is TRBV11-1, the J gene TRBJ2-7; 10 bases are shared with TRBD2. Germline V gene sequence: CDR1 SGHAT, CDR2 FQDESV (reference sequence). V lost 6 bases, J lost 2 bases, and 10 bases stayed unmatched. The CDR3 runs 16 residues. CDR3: CASSSLGTSETYEQYF. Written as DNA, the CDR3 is TGTGCCAGCAGTTCCCTCGGGACTAGCGAAACCTACGAGCAGTACTTC. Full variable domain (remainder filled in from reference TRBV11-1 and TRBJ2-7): EAEVAQSPRYKITEKSQAVAFWCDPISGHATLYWYRQILGQGPELLVQFQDESVVDDSQLPKDRFSAERLKGVDSTLKIQPAELGDSAMYLCASSSLGTSETYEQYFGPGTRLTVT.

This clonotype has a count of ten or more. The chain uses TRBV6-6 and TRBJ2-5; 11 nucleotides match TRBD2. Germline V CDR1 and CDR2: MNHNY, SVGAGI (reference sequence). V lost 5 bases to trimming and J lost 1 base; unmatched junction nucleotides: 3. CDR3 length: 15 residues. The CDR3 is CASSPSGGRQETQYF. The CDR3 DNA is TGTGCCAGCAGTCCTAGCGGGGGGCGCCAAGAGACCCAGTACTTC.

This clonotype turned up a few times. CDR3 region: CATNGLAGWGIYEQYF. The CDR3 bases are TGTGCCACCAATGGGCTAGCGGGTTGGGGTATCTACGAGCAGTACTTC. This chain links TRBV6-1 with TRBJ2-7; TRBD2 agrees at 8 bases. V trimming: 10 bases; J trimming: 3 bases; junction bases outside the gene matches: 17. Germline V gene data show CDR1 as MNHNS and CDR2 as SASEGT. This CDR3 is built from 16 residues.

The CDR3 sequence: CASSQDVRNSNAAKNIQYF. The CDR3 DNA follows: TGTGCCAGCAGCCAAGATGTGAGGAACTCCAATGCGGCCAAAAACATTCAGTACTTC. V usage is TRBV4-2 and J usage is TRBJ2-4, with D unclear. CDR1 and CDR2 from the germline V gene are LGHNA and YNFKEQ. The CDR3 has 19 residues. Trimming shortened V by 0 bases and J by 1 base, and 19 bases separated the two germline ends.

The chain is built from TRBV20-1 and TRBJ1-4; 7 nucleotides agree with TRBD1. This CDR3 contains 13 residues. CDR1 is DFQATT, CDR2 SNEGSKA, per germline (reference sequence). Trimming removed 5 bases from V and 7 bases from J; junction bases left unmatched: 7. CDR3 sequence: CSARDSLGEKLFF. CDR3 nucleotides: TGCAGTGCTCGGGACAGTCTTGGTGAAAAACTGTTTTTT.

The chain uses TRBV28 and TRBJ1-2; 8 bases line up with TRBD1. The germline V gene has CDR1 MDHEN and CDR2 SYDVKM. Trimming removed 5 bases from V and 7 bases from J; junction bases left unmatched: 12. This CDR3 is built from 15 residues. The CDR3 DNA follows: TGTGCCAGCAGTGAGGGACAGGCCGTTTTGCCTGGCTACACCTTC. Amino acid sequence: CASSEGQAVLPGYTF.

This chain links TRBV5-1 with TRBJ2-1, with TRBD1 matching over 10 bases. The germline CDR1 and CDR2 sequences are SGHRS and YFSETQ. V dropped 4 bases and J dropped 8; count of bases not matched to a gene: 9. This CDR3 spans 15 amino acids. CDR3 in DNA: TGCGCCAGCAGCACCGGGACAGGGGTCGGGGATGAGCAGTTCTTC. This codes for CASSTGTGVGDEQFF.

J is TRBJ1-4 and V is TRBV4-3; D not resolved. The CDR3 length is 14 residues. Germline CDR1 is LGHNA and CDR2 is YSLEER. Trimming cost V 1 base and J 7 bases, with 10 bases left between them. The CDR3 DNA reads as TGCGCCAGCAGCCAAGGGAACGTTGCTGAAAAACTGTTTTTT. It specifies CASSQGNVAEKLFF.

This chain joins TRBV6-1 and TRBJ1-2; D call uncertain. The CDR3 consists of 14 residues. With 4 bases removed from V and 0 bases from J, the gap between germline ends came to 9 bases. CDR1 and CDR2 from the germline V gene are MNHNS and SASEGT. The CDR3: CASSVQYSNYGYTF. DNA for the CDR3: TGTGCCAGCAGTGTACAGTATTCTAACTATGGCTACACCTTC.

The DNA of the CDR3 is TGCAGTGCTAAAGGGGGTAACGTCTACGAGCAGTACTTC. Translation gives CSAKGGNVYEQYF. V and J are TRBV20-1 and TRBJ2-7; a weak D match, TRBD1 (6 bases). CDR1 and CDR2 (germline): DFQATT, SNEGSKA (reference sequence). This CDR3 is 13 amino acids long. Trimming removed 4 bases from V and 3 bases from J, with 13 bases in between.

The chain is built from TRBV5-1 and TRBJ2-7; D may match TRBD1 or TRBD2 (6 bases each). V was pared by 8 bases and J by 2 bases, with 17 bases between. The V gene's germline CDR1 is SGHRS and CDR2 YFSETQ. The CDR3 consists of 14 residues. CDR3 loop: CARGSWRDTYEQYF. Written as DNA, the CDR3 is TGCGCCAGAGGGTCATGGAGGGACACCTACGAGCAGTACTTC.

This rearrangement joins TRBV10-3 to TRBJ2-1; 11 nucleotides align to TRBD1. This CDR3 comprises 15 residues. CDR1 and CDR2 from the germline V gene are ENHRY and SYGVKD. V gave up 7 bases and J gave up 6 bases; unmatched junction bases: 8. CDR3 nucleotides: TGTGCCATCAAGGGACCGGGACAGGGGGGCAATGAGCAGTTCTTC. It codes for CAIKGPGQGGNEQFF.

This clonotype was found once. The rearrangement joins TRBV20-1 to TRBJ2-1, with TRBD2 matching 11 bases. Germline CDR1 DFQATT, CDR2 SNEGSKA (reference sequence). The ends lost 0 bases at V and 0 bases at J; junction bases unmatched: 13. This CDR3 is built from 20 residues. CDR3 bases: TGCAGTGCTAGAGATGGTCGGGGACTAGCGGAACCGAGCTCCTACAATGAGCAGTTCTTC. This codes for CSARDGRGLAEPSSYNEQFF.

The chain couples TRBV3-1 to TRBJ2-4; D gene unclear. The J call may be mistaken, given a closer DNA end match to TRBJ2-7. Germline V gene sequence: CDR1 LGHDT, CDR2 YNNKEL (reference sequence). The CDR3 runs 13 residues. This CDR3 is CASSQTLADEQYF. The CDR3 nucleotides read TGTGCCAGCAGCCAGACCTTGGCCGACGAGCAGTACTTC.

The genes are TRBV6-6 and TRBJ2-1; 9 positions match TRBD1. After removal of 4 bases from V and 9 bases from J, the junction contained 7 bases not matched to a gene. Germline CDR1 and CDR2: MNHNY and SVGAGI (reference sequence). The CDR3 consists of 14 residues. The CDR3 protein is CASSSPDRGCEQFF. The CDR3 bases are TGTGCCAGCAGTTCCCCGGACAGGGGCTGTGAGCAGTTCTTC.